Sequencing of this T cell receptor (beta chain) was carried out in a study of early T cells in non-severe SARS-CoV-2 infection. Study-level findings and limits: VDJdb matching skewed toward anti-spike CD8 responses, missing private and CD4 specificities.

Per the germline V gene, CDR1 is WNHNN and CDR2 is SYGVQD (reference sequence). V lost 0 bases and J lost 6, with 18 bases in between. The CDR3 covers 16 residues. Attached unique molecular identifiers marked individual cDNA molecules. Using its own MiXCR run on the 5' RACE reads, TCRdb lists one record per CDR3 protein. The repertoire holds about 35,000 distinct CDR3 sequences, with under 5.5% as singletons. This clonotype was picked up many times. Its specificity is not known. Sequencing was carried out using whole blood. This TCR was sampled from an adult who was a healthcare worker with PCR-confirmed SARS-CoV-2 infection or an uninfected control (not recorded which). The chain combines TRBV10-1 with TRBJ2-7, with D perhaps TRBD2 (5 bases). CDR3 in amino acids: CASSESMRTEGGEQYF. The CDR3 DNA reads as TGCGCCAGCAGTGAGTCGATGCGTACAGAGGGCGGCGAGCAGTACTTC.